Below, 10 T cell receptor beta chains from the same sample are listed, as sequenced in a study of blood T cell repertoires in COVID-19. Assay used: immunoSEQ multiplex PCR; TCRdb lists only in-frame clones, some missing. The sample carries 250,000 to 300,000 clones, 70% to 90% recorded once. Source material: peripheral blood. These receptors were obtained from a woman in her sixties or seventies with acute or convalescent COVID-19.

The chain uses TRBV9 and TRBJ2-2, with D uncertain. CDR1 and CDR2 (germline): SGDLS, YYNGEE. The CDR3 covers 14 residues. Trimming pared 4 bases from V and 3 bases from J, leaving 10 bases between. This CDR3 reads CASSLSRDTGELFF. The CDR3 DNA reads TGTGCCAGCAGCTTAAGTAGAGACACCGGGGAGCTGTTTTTT.

The chain links TRBV5-6 to TRBJ1-2; D might be TRBD1 (5 bases). V lost 0 bases and J 11 bases, leaving 8 bases between the germline ends. The germline CDR1 and CDR2 sequences are SGHDT and YYEEEE. The CDR3 spans 11 residues. The CDR3 DNA reads as TGTGCCAGCAGCTTGGTAGGGGTTTACACCTTC. Its translation is CASSLVGVYTF.

The chain has TRBV3-1 (or the pseudogene TRBV3-2) and TRBJ1-2, with D perhaps matching TRBD1 (5 bases). The CDR3 has 18 amino acids. V lost 4 bases and J lost 5, with 26 bases in between. Looked up from germline, CDR1 is LGHDT and CDR2 is YNNKEL (reference sequence). CDR3 protein: CASSRDPPGARRGYGYTF. The DNA for the CDR3 is TGTGCCAGCAGCCGCGACCCGCCGGGCGCCCGAAGGGGATATGGCTACACCTTC.

CDR3 DNA: TGTGCCAGCAGCGTAGGGGGGGTCTATGGCTACACCTTC. Protein: CASSVGGVYGYTF. J is TRBJ1-2 and V is TRBV9; D possibly corresponds to TRBD1 (5 bases). The CDR3 has 13 amino acids. V gave up 0 bases and J gave up 4 bases, with 7 bases separating them. Germline lookup yields CDR1 SGDLS and CDR2 YYNGEE.

The gene calls are TRBV3-1 (or the pseudogene TRBV3-2) and TRBJ1-1, with a weak D call TRBD1 (5 bases). This CDR3 region has 12 residues. Deletions cut 4 bases from V and 13 bases from J, with 16 bases between. Per germline, CDR1 LGHDT and CDR2 YNNKEL (reference sequence). The CDR3 DNA sequence: TGTGCCAGCAGCCTCGACCGTCAGGGACTTTTCTTT. Translated: CASSLDRQGLFF.

DNA of the CDR3: TGTGCCAGCAGCCAAGGGACAAAAAACACTGAAGCTTTCTTT. Translated, it gives CASSQGTKNTEAFF. V is TRBV3-1 (or the pseudogene TRBV3-2) and J is TRBJ1-1, with D maybe TRBD1 (5 bases). V lost 1 base, J lost 2 bases, and 8 bases lay in between. From germline, CDR1 is LGHDT and CDR2 YNNKEL (reference sequence). The CDR3 is 14 amino acids.

The V gene is TRBV12-3 or TRBV12-4, the J gene TRBJ2-5; 9 bases fit TRBD2. The CDR3 sequence is 13 residues long. V lost 6 bases to trimming and J lost 4 bases; unmatched junction nucleotides: 3. The CDR3 reads CASRRGGRETQYF. The CDR3 DNA follows: TGTGCCAGCAGGCGGGGGGGCCGAGAGACCCAGTACTTC.

The chain has TRBV10-2 and TRBJ1-5; D might be TRBD1 (6 bases). Germline CDR1 is WSHSY and CDR2 is SAAADI. V lost 10 bases and J lost 6, with 19 bases in between. CDR3 length equals 14 residues. Here the CDR3 reads CATRSAGGIQPQHF. The CDR3 DNA sequence: TGCGCCACCCGAAGTGCGGGGGGCATTCAGCCCCAGCATTTT.

The chain recombines TRBV5-1 with TRBJ2-3; D is perhaps TRBD1 (5 bases). CDR3 length: 15 amino acids. Germline CDR1 reads SGHRS; CDR2 reads YFSETQ. The V gene lost 2 bases and the J gene lost 2 bases, with 12 bases spanning the gap. The CDR3 nucleotides read TGCGCCAGCAGCTTTCGAACAGGCTACACAGATACGCAGTATTTT. It encodes CASSFRTGYTDTQYF.

The V call is TRBV19, the J call TRBJ1-3; 10 positions agree with TRBD1. CDR3 length: 19 amino acids. The germline gives CDR1 LNHDA, CDR2 SQIVND (reference sequence). Trimming removed 10 bases from V and 0 bases from J; junction bases left unmatched: 18. The CDR3 DNA reads TGTGCCAACCTGACCGGGACAGGGGACAGGAAGGCCTCTGGAAACACCATATATTTT. Translation: CANLTGTGDRKASGNTIYF.